A single sample gave rise to the 10 T cell receptor beta chains below, sequenced in a study of blood T cell repertoires in COVID-19. Here immunoSEQ multiplex PCR was the method, and the copy in TCRdb shows in-frame clones only, minus some. The data hold 160,000 or so clones, with 88% observed a single time. The specimen was PBMCs or T cells enriched from blood (not recorded which). The receptors shown here come from a woman between 45 and 60 years old who had recovered from COVID-19.

The chain couples TRBV7-3 to TRBJ2-2, with no clear D. V dropped 3 bases and J dropped 4 bases, with 12 bases sitting between them. CDR1 and CDR2 (germline): SGHTA, FQGTGA. The CDR3 length is 15 residues. CDR3 in DNA: TGTGCCAGCAGCTTGTCGCAGGTACCCACCGGGGAGCTGTTTTTT. It specifies CASSLSQVPTGELFF.

The V call is TRBV11-3, the J call TRBJ2-2; D is ambiguous. V was pared by 0 bases and J by 5 bases, with 4 bases between. Germline-derived CDR1 and CDR2 are SGHNT and YENEEA. This CDR3 region has 13 residues. CDR3 nucleotides: TGTGCCAGCAGCTTAGACGGGACCGGGGAGCTGTTTTTT. Translated: CASSLDGTGELFF.

This clone was recorded once. The chain couples TRBV10-3 to TRBJ1-2, with TRBD1 as a possible D gene (5 bases). The CDR3 length is 15 residues. CDR1 is ENHRY, CDR2 SYGVKD, per germline. V lost 2 bases to trimming and J lost 0 bases, with 10 bases between them. DNA of the CDR3: TGTGCCATCAGTGAGGACAGCTCCGCTAACTATGGCTACACCTTC. Translated: CAISEDSSANYGYTF.

The chain combines TRBV27 with TRBJ1-1; 9 nucleotides match TRBD1. V was clipped by 3 bases and J by 1 base; unmatched bases: 9. Germline loops: CDR1 MNHEY, CDR2 SMNVEV (reference sequence). This CDR3 contains 17 residues. The CDR3 reads CASSFPPRQGGNTEAFF. In nucleotides, the CDR3 is TGTGCCAGCAGTTTCCCCCCACGACAGGGGGGGAACACTGAAGCTTTCTTT.

The chain employs TRBV3-1 (or the pseudogene TRBV3-2) and TRBJ2-1; 9 bases match TRBD2. Looked up from germline, CDR1 is LGHDT and CDR2 is YNNKEL (reference sequence). V gave up 5 bases and J gave up 1 base; unmatched junction bases: 0. This CDR3 comprises 14 residues. The CDR3 is CASSAGGSYNEQFF. CDR3 nucleotides: TGTGCCAGCAGCGCGGGGGGGTCCTACAATGAGCAGTTCTTC.

This rearrangement joins TRBV19 to TRBJ1-2; 9 bases are a match to TRBD1. The CDR3 is made up of 15 amino acids. The germline gives CDR1 LNHDA, CDR2 SQIVND (reference sequence). V lost 4 bases, J lost 2 bases, and 5 bases stayed unmatched. The CDR3 coding sequence is TGTGCCAGTAGTAAACTAGGACAGGGGAACTATGGCTACACCTTC. This translates into CASSKLGQGNYGYTF.

The J gene is TRBJ1-2, the V gene TRBV4-3; D unclear. V gave up 0 bases and J gave up 5 bases, with 7 bases separating them. Germline V gives CDR1 LGHNA, CDR2 YSLEER. This CDR3 is 13 amino acids long. Here the CDR3 reads CASSQELNYGYTF. The CDR3 DNA reads TGCGCCAGCAGCCAAGAACTGAATTATGGCTACACCTTC.

V is TRBV5-6 and J is TRBJ1-3; D is unresolved. In germline, CDR1 is SGHDT, CDR2 YYEEEE. The CDR3 length is 15 residues. Trimming cost V 0 bases and J 0 bases, with 7 bases left between them. CDR3 sequence reads: CASSLDGVSGNTIYF. CDR3 in DNA: TGTGCCAGCAGCTTGGACGGAGTCTCTGGAAACACCATATATTTT. The full variable domain, completed using reference TRBV5-6 and TRBJ1-3, is DAGVTQSPTHLIKTRGQQVTLRCSPKSGHDTVSWYQQALGQGPQFIFQYYEEEERQRGNFPDRFSGHQFPNYSSELNVNALLLGDSALYLCASSLDGVSGNTIYFGEGSWLTVV.

This clone was detected only a few times. This chain connects TRBV19 to TRBJ2-6; 7 nucleotides match TRBD2. Unmatched junction bases numbered 7, after V lost 10 bases and J lost 1 base. Germline loops: CDR1 LNHDA, CDR2 SQIVND (reference sequence). The CDR3 length is 15 residues. CDR3 sequence: CATSWGGSGANVLTF. As DNA, the CDR3 is TGTGCCACCAGCTGGGGGGGTTCTGGGGCCAACGTCCTGACTTTC.

This sequence joins TRBV15 and TRBJ1-3, with 7 bases fitting TRBD1. Trimming removed 0 bases from V and 0 bases from J; junction bases left unmatched: 20. This CDR3 contains 22 residues. Germline CDR1 reads LNHNV; CDR2 reads YYDKDF (reference sequence). CDR3: CATSRDWADRDQSTSSGNTIYF. The CDR3 DNA is TGTGCCACCAGCAGAGATTGGGCCGACAGGGACCAATCTACGAGCTCTGGAAACACCATATATTTT.